The 3 T cell receptor beta chains given below trace back to one sample, sequenced in a study of T cell responses to AZD1222 COVID-19 vaccine. TCRdb keeps only in-frame clones here, not all; method: immunoSEQ multiplex PCR. The data show approximately 180,000 clones, more than 90% seen once. Specimen: peripheral blood, collected on day 0 of AZD1222 vaccination. These receptors were collected from an adult in good health.

The rearrangement uses TRBV3-1 (or the pseudogene TRBV3-2) and TRBJ2-5; the match to TRBD2 covers 10 bases. The length of the CDR3 is 16 residues. V lost 2 bases and J lost 1; bases outside the gene matches: 4. Germline V gives CDR1 LGHDT, CDR2 YNNKEL (reference sequence). The CDR3 coding sequence is TGTGCCAGCAGCCAAACTAGCGGGACTGGCCAAGAGACCCAGTACTTC. This gives the protein CASSQTSGTGQETQYF.

The chain joins TRBV18 to TRBJ2-7; 13 bases fit TRBD2. The V gene end was trimmed by 3 bases and the J gene end by 4 bases; junction bases not matched to a gene: 3. Germline-derived CDR1 and CDR2 are KGHSH and LQKENI. This CDR3 has 15 amino acids. DNA of the CDR3: TGTGCCAGCTCACCCTCGGGACTAGCGGGATACGAGCAGTACTTC. It specifies CASSPSGLAGYEQYF.

In regard to this clone: The junction differs from germline at one of its ends, possibly a read error. The gene calls are TRBV6-5 and TRBJ1-1; no clear D gene. Germline V CDR1 and CDR2: MNHEY, SVGAGI. The CDR3 totals 13 residues. CDR3 coding DNA: TGTACCAGCAGTTACTCCCGGGCTACTGAAGCTTTCTTT. This encodes CTSSYSRATEAFF.